These T cell receptor beta chains were read from a single sample in a study of T cell responses to AZD1222 COVID-19 vaccine. Using immunoSEQ multiplex PCR, the repertoire was profiled, and TCRdb retains in-frame clones only, with some absent. The sample gives over 120,000 clones, over 75% of which show up once; around 5% is in the top ten. Source: peripheral blood, taken 28 days after the second dose of the MenACWY control vaccine. The receptors stem from an adult who received the MenACWY meningococcal vaccine as a control. Each CDR3 is given with its conserved first and last residue. The D gene is left open where the match is weak. Part of the rows lack a size; the others show once, few, many or a class for expanded clones.

- few TRBJ1-2 TRBV27 TGTGCCAGCAGTTTATCTCGGGGACACCCTCAGGATGGCTACACCTTC CASSLSRGHPQDGYTF
- - TRBJ2-7 TRBV2 TGTGCCAGCAGTGACGTGTTCAGGCGCGAGCAGTACTTC CASSDVFRREQYF
- - TRBJ1-5 TRBV19 TGTGCCAGTAATGGGGGGGCCGGTCAGCCCCAGCATTTT CASNGGAGQPQHF
- once TRBJ1-5 TRBV19 TGTGCCAGTAGTCTGGCACGGAGGGGTGATCAGCCCCAGCATTTT CASSLARRGDQPQHF
- - TRBJ1-5 TRBV28 TGTGCCAGCAGACCGACACATCAGCCCCAGCATTTT CASRPTHQPQHF
- once TRBJ1-5 TRBV6-5 TGTGCCAGCAGCTTCAGGTCCTTTAGCAATCAGCCCCAGCATTTT CASSFRSFSNQPQHF
- - TRBJ1-2 TRBV12-3/TRBV12-4 TGTGCCAGCAGTTGGGGAGAGGTGGGCTACACCTTC CASSWGEVGYTF
- - TRBJ2-5 TRBV6-2/TRBV6-3 TGTGCCAGCAGCTGGGATGCTGGGACCCAGTACTTC CASSWDAGTQYF
- - TRBJ1-2 TRBV28 TGTGCCACACTACACAGCCATGGCTACACCTTC CATLHSHGYTF
- - TRBJ1-1 TRBV12-3/TRBV12-4 TGTGTAATAAGGGCGGATATGAACACTGAAGCTTTCTTT CVIRADMNTEAFF
- - TRBJ2-7 TRBV6-6 TGTGCCAGCACCCCCAGGACAGCCTACTACGAGCAGTACTTC CASTPRTAYYEQYF
TRBD1 - TRBJ1-1 TRBV7-8 TGTGCCAGCAGCTTACGGACAGGGGACACTGAAGCTTTCTTT CASSLRTGDTEAFF
TRBD1 - TRBJ2-2 TRBV19 TGTGCCAGTAGTGGAGGACAGGGGGCCCTCACCGGGGAGCTGTTTTTT CASSGGQGALTGELFF
TRBD2 - TRBJ2-1 TRBV7-9 TGTGCCAGCACCTCTTTTAGCGGGAGCGCCGGGTACAATGAGCAGTTCTTC CASTSFSGSAGYNEQFF
- - TRBJ1-6 TRBV27 TGTGCCAGCAGTCTCCGACGGCCGAATAATTCACCCCTCCACTTT CASSLRRPNNSPLHF
- - TRBJ2-3 TRBV11-2 TGTGCCAGCAGCCATTACACAGATACGCAGTATTTT CASSHYTDTQYF
- - TRBJ2-7 TRBV2 TGTGCCAGCAGAGACACTTACTACGAGCAGTACTTC CASRDTYYEQYF
TRBD2 - TRBJ2-1 TRBV11-3 TGTGCCAGCAGCTTAGTGGGAGGGACTCCAAATGAGCAGTTCTTC CASSLVGGTPNEQFF
- - TRBJ2-1 TRBV7-9 TGTGCCAGCAGGGGGGATGAGCAGTTCTTC CASRGDEQFF
TRBD2 - TRBJ2-1 TRBV29-1 TGCAGCGTTGAAGACGGGACTAGCGGATCCTACAATGAGCAGTTCTTC CSVEDGTSGSYNEQFF
- - TRBJ2-5 TRBV12-3/TRBV12-4 TGTGCCAGCGCCCGGCGGGGCGCAGAGACCCAGTACTTC CASARRGAETQYF
- - TRBJ1-1 TRBV19 TGTGCCAGTAGTATTCTAGGAGGGCCGAACACTGAAGCTTTCTTT CASSILGGPNTEAFF
TRBD1 - TRBJ1-1 TRBV18 TGTGCCAGCTCACCTCTACAGGGGGCAGAAGCTTTCTTT CASSPLQGAEAFF
- - TRBJ2-7 TRBV5-1 TGCGCCAGCAGCTTGGCCTGGGGGACCAGGGGCTACGAGCAGTACTTC CASSLAWGTRGYEQYF
TRBD2 once TRBJ2-5 TRBV11-2 TGTGCCAGCAGCTTGGACCCGGGCCGGGGGGCCCAGTACTTC CASSLDPGRGAQYF
- - TRBJ1-2 TRBV7-9 TGTGCCAGCAGCTTACCTTCCAGGGGCTATGGCTACACCTTC CASSLPSRGYGYTF
TRBD1 - TRBJ1-5 TRBV15 TGTGCCACCAGCAGAGGGACAGGGGTAAATCAGCCCCAGCATTTT CATSRGTGVNQPQHF
- - TRBJ2-1 TRBV25-1 TGTGCCAGCAGTGACCACTCTTTCCCGACCGGCGAGGCGTTCTTC CASSDHSFPTGEAFF
- - TRBJ2-7 TRBV7-9 TGTGCCAGCAGCTTACACACGGACTCCTACGAGCAGTACTTC CASSLHTDSYEQYF
TRBD1 - TRBJ1-1 TRBV7-2 TGTGCCAGCAGCTCACAGGGGTACGAAGCTTTCTTT CASSSQGYEAFF
- - TRBJ1-4 TRBV28 TGTGCCAGCAGTTTAGAAGAAAAACTGTTTTTT CASSLEEKLFF
TRBD1 - TRBJ2-7 TRBV28 TGTGCCAGCAAGCGAACAGGGGCCCACTACGAGCAGTACTTC CASKRTGAHYEQYF
TRBD1 - TRBJ1-4 TRBV2 TGTGCCTCGGACAGGCCGGAAGAAAAACTGTTTTTT CASDRPEEKLFF
TRBD1 - TRBJ1-2 TRBV7-9 TGTGCCAGCAGCCCCGGGACAGATTACTACACCTTC CASSPGTDYYTF
- - TRBJ1-1 TRBV6-1 TGTGCCAGCAGTGAAGTATATGGCGGCCTTATCTTT CASSEVYGGLIF
TRBD2 once TRBJ2-5 TRBV11-2 TGTGCCAGCAGCTTAGGGATAGCGGGCTACCAAGAGACCCAGTACTTC CASSLGIAGYQETQYF
- - TRBJ1-3 TRBV29-1 TGCAGCGCGCCGAGGGGAAACACCATATATTTT CSAPRGNTIYF
TRBD1 - TRBJ1-1 TRBV5-5 TGTGCCAGCAGCTTGTTGCCAGGGGGCTTAACTGAAGCTTTCTTT CASSLLPGGLTEAFF
- - TRBJ1-2 TRBV11-2 TGTGCCAGCAGCCCTAGGGGGGTCGACTATGGCTACACCTTC CASSPRGVDYGYTF
- - TRBJ1-2 TRBV7-9 TGTGCCAGCAGCTTGGACCTGAGGGGCTACACCTTC CASSLDLRGYTF
- - TRBJ1-1 TRBV5-6 TGTGCCAGCAGCTTGGCTTCAGGGATGAACACTGAAGCTTTCTTT CASSLASGMNTEAFF